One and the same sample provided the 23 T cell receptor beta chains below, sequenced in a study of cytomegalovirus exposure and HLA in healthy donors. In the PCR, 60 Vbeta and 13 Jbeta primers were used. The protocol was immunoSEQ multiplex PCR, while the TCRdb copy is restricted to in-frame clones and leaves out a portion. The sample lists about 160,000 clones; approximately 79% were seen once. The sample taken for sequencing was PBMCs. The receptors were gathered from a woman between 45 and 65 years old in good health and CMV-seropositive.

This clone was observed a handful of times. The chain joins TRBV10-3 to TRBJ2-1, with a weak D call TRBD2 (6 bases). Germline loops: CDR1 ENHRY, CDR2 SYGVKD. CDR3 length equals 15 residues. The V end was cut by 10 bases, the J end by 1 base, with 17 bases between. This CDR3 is CATKEGVRSYNEQFF. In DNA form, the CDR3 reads TGTGCCACCAAGGAGGGTGTGAGGTCCTACAATGAGCAGTTCTTC.

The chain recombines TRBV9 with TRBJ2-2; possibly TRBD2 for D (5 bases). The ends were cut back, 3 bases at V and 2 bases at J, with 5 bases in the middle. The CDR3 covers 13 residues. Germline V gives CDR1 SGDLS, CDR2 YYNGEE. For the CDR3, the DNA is TGTGCCAGCAGCGGGACTAACACCGGGGAGCTGTTTTTT. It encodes CASSGTNTGELFF.

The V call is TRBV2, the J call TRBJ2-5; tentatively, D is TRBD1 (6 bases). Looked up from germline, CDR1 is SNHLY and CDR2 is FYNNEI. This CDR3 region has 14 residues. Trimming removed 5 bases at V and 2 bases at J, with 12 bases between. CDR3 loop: CASSKTGAQETQYF. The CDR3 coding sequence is TGTGCCAGCAGTAAGACAGGTGCACAAGAGACCCAGTACTTC. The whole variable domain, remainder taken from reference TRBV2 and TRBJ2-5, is EPEVTQTPSHQVTQMGQEVILRCVPISNHLYFYWYRQILGQKVEFLVSFYNNEISEKSEIFDDQFSVERPDGSNFTLKIRSTKLEDSAMYFCASSKTGAQETQYFGPGTRLLVL.

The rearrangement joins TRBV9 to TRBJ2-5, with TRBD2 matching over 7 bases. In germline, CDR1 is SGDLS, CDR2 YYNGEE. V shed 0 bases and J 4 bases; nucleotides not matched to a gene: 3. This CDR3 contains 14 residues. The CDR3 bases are TGTGCCAGCAGCGTAGTCGGGGGGACAGAGACCCAGTACTTC. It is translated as CASSVVGGTETQYF.

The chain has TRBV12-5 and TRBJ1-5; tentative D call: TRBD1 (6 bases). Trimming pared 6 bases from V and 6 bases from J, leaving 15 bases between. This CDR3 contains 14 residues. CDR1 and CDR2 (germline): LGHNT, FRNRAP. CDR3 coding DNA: TGTGCTAGTGGCCCGGACAGAGTTAGTCAGCCCCAGCATTTT. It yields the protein CASGPDRVSQPQHF.

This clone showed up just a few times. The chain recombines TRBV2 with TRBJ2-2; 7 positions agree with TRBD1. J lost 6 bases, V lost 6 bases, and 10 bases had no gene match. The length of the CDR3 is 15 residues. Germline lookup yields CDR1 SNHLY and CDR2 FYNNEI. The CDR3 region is CASSERQGVPGELFF. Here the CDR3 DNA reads TGTGCCAGCAGCGAGAGACAGGGCGTTCCCGGGGAGCTGTTTTTT.

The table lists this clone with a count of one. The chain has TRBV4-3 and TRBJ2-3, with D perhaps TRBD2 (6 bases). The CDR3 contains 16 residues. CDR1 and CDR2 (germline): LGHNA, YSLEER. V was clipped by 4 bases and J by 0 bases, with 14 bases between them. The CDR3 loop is CASSLLSAGSTDTQYF. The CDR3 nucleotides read TGCGCCAGCAGCCTCTTGTCGGCGGGGAGCACAGATACGCAGTATTTT.

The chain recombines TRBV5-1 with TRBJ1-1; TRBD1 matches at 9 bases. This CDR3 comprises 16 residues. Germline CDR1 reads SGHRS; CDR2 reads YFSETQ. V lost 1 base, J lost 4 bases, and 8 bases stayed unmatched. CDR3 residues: CASSLTQGAGSTEAFF. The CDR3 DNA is TGCGCCAGCAGCTTGACACAGGGGGCGGGTAGCACTGAAGCTTTCTTT. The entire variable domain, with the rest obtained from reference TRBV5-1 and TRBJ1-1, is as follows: KAGVTQTPRYLIKTRGQQVTLSCSPISGHRSVSWYQQTPGQGLQFLFEYFSETQRNKGNFPGRFSGRQFSNSRSEMNVSTLELGDSALYLCASSLTQGAGSTEAFFGQGTRLTVV.

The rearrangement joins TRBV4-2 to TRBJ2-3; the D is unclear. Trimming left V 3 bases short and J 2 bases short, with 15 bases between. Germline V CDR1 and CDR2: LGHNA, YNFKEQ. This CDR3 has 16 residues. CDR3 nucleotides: TGTGCCAGCAGCCAGGCCCCAACGCGGCCCACAGATACGCAGTATTTT. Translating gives CASSQAPTRPTDTQYF.

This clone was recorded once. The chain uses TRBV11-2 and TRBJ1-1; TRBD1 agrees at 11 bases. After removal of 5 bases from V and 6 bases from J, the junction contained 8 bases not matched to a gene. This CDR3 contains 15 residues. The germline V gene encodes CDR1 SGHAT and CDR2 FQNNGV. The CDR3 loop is CASSTRDRGSSEAFF. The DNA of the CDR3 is TGTGCCAGCAGCACGAGGGACAGGGGGTCCTCTGAAGCTTTCTTT.

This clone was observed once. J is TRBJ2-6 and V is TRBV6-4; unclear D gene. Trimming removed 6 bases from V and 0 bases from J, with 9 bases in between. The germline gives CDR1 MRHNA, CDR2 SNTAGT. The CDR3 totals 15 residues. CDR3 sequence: CASSSSFSGANVLTF. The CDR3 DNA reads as TGTGCCAGCAGCTCCTCTTTCTCTGGGGCCAACGTCCTGACTTTC.

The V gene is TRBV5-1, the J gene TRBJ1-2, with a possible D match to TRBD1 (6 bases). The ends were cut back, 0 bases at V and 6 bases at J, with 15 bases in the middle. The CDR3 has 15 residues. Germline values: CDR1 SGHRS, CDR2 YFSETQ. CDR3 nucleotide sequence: TGCGCCAGCAGCTTGGATACTGCAGGGGCCCATGGCTACACCTTC. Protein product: CASSLDTAGAHGYTF. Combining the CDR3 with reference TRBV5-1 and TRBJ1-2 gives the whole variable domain KAGVTQTPRYLIKTRGQQVTLSCSPISGHRSVSWYQQTPGQGLQFLFEYFSETQRNKGNFPGRFSGRQFSNSRSEMNVSTLELGDSALYLCASSLDTAGAHGYTFGSGTRLTVV.

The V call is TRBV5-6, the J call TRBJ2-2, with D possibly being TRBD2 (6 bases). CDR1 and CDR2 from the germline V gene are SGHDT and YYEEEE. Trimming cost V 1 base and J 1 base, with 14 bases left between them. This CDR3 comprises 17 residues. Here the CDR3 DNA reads TGTGCCAGCAGCTTGAGGCGGGACTTTCGGAACACCGGGGAGCTGTTTTTT. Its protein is CASSLRRDFRNTGELFF.

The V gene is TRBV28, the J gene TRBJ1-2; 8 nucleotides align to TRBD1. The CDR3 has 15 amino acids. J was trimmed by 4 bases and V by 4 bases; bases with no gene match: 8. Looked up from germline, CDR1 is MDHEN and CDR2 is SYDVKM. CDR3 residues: CASSSGQGGTYGYTF. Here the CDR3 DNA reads TGTGCCAGCAGTTCCGGACAGGGAGGGACCTATGGCTACACCTTC.

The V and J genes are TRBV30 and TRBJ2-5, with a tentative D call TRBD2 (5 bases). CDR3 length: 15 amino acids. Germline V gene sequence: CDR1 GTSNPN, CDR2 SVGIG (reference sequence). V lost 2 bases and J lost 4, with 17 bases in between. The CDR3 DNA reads TGTGCCTGGAGTAGGTCTTCGGCGGGCGGAGAGACCCAGTACTTC. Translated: CAWSRSSAGGETQYF.

CDR3 protein: CAWRAGGEYGYTF. The CDR3 region has the DNA TGTGCCTGGAGGGCCGGGGGGGAGTATGGCTACACCTTC. The chain couples TRBV30 to TRBJ1-2, with a weak D call TRBD1 (5 bases). Germline V gene data show CDR1 as GTSNPN and CDR2 as SVGIG (reference sequence). The V gene lost 3 bases and the J gene lost 5 bases, with 13 bases spanning the gap. The CDR3 has 13 amino acids.

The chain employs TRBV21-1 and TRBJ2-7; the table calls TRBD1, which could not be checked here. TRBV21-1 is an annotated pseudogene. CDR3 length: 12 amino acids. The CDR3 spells CASQGQDREEYF. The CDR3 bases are TGTGCCAGCCAAGGACAGGACCGAGAAGAGTACTTC.

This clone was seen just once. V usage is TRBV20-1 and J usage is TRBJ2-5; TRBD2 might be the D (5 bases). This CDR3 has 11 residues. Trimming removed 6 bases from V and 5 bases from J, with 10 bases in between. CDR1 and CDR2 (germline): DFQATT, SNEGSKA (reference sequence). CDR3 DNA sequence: TGCAGTGCCGGGGAACTTGAGACCCAGTACTTC. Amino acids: CSAGELETQYF.

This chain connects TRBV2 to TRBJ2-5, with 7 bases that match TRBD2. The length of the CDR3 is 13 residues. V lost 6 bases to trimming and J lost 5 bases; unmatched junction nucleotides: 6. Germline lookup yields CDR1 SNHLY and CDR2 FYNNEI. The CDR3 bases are TGTGCCAGCAGGACGGGGGGTGGGGAGACCCAGTACTTC. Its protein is CASRTGGGETQYF.

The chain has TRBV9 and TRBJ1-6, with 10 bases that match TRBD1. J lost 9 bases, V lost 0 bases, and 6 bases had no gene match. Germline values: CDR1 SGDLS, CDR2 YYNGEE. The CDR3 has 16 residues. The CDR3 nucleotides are TGTGCCAGCAGCGTAGGGACAGGGGGAACCGTTTCACCCCTCCACTTT. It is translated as CASSVGTGGTVSPLHF.

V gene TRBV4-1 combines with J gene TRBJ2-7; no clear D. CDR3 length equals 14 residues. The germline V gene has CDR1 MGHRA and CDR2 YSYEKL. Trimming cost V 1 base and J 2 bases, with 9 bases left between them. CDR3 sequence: CASSQVEPPYEQYF. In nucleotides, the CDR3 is TGCGCCAGCAGCCAAGTGGAGCCCCCCTACGAGCAGTACTTC.

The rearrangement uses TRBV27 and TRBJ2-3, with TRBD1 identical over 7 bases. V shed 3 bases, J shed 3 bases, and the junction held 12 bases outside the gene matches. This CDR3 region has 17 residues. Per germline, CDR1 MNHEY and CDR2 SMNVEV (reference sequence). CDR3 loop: CASSFLLWDRPTDTQYF. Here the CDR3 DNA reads TGTGCCAGCAGTTTCCTGCTTTGGGACAGACCGACAGATACGCAGTATTTT.

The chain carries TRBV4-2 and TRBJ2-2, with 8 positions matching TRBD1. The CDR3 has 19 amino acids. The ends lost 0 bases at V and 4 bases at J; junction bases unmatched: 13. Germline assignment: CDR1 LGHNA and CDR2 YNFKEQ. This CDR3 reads CASSQDVAQQGGITGELFF. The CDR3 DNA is TGTGCCAGCAGCCAAGACGTGGCCCAACAGGGGGGAATCACCGGGGAGCTGTTTTTT.